A selection of T cell receptor beta chains follows, all from one sample in a study of OX40 agonist ivuxolimab in advanced cancers. Sequenced by immunoSEQ multiplex PCR; TCRdb stores in-frame clones only, minus some. Of roughly 70,000 clones listed, 85% are singletons. The source material was CD4+ or CD8+ T cells sorted from blood, sampled in a trial of the OX40 agonist ivuxolimab. These TCRs come from an adult with an advanced solid tumor such as melanoma, head and neck, liver or kidney cancer. CDR3s include the opening cysteine and the closing phenylalanine or tryptophan. Each record gives: J gene, clone size, V gene, D gene, CDR3 DNA, CDR3 protein. D genes are given only for firm matches. Clone sizes are given selectively: once, few, many, or a class where the clone is expanded.

J: TRBJ2-5
size: once
V: TRBV7-2
D: NA
DNA: TGTGCCAGCAGCCCCTACAGGGAGGAGACCCAGTACTTC
CDR3: CASSPYREETQYF

J: TRBJ1-4
size: NA
V: TRBV21-1
D: NA
DNA: TGTGCCAGCAGCAAGTCAAGGCCAGGGGGATGTGAAAAACTGTTTTTT
CDR3: CASSKSRPGGCEKLFF

J: TRBJ2-1
size: NA
V: TRBV29-1
D: NA
DNA: TGCAGCGTCGCTAGGTTTGGCGTTAGCTACAATGAGCAGTTCTTC
CDR3: CSVARFGVSYNEQFF

J: TRBJ2-2
size: few
V: TRBV15
D: NA
DNA: TGTGCCACCAGCAGAGGGGGGGCGCACACCGGGGAGCTGTTTTTT
CDR3: CATSRGGAHTGELFF

J: TRBJ2-7
size: NA
V: TRBV28
D: TRBD1
DNA: TGTGCCAGCAGTCAGGGGACAGGGATTCTTTACGAGCAGTACTTC
CDR3: CASSQGTGILYEQYF

J: TRBJ2-7
size: NA
V: TRBV5-1
D: TRBD2
DNA: TGCGCCAGCAGACCTATAGCGGGGGGGAGCTCCTACGAGCAGTACTTC
CDR3: CASRPIAGGSSYEQYF

J: TRBJ2-2
size: few
V: TRBV29-1
D: TRBD1
DNA: TGCAGCGTTAAGAGCCCGGGACAGGGAACCGGGGAGCTGTTTTTT
CDR3: CSVKSPGQGTGELFF

J: TRBJ2-2
size: NA
V: TRBV5-1
D: NA
DNA: TGCGCCAGCAGCCCAGGGGGGAGGACCGGGGAGCTGTTTTTT
CDR3: CASSPGGRTGELFF

J: TRBJ1-1
size: NA
V: TRBV11-1
D: TRBD1
DNA: TGTGCCAGCAGCAGGACAGGGAACACTGAAGCTTTCTTT
CDR3: CASSRTGNTEAFF

J: TRBJ1-5
size: NA
V: TRBV6-6
D: NA
DNA: TGTGCCAGCAGTTACCGGGACACCCCCTGGGCCCAGCATTTT
CDR3: CASSYRDTPWAQHF

J: TRBJ2-6
size: NA
V: TRBV6-1
D: NA
DNA: TGTGCCAGCGAGAGTCCAGACGTCCTGACTTTC
CDR3: CASESPDVLTF

J: TRBJ2-7
size: NA
V: TRBV11-2
D: TRBD2
DNA: TGTGCCAGCAGCCCCTGGACTAGCGGGAGTAGCGAGCAGTACTTC
CDR3: CASSPWTSGSSEQYF

J: TRBJ1-2
size: few
V: TRBV6-1
D: TRBD1
DNA: TGTGCCAGCACCAGGGGGAATCTCCCTAGTGGCTACACCTTC
CDR3: CASTRGNLPSGYTF

J: TRBJ1-2
size: NA
V: TRBV30
D: NA
DNA: TGTGCCTGGACCTTGCAGGCTAACTATGGCTACACCTTC
CDR3: CAWTLQANYGYTF

J: TRBJ2-5
size: NA
V: TRBV5-6
D: NA
DNA: TGTGCCAGCAGCAGGTCTAGCGTAGAGACCCAGTACTTC
CDR3: CASSRSSVETQYF

J: TRBJ1-1
size: NA
V: TRBV7-8
D: NA
DNA: TGTGCCAGCAGCCTGGGACGGCCAAACACTGAAGCTTTCTTT
CDR3: CASSLGRPNTEAFF

J: TRBJ1-1
size: NA
V: TRBV5-1
D: NA
DNA: TGCGCCAGCACGGCCTACCGAATCCAGGACACTGAAGCTTTCTTT
CDR3: CASTAYRIQDTEAFF

J: TRBJ1-4
size: NA
V: TRBV28
D: NA
DNA: TGTGCCAGTTTTGGGGCTGATAATGAAAAACTGTTTTTT
CDR3: CASFGADNEKLFF

J: TRBJ2-7
size: NA
V: TRBV19
D: NA
DNA: TGTGCCAGTAGTATCAGCGGAGTCAGCTCCTACGAGCAGTACTTC
CDR3: CASSISGVSSYEQYF

J: TRBJ2-3
size: NA
V: TRBV7-2
D: NA
DNA: TGTGCCAGCAGCTTAACGTATGGGAAGTCGGATACGCAGTATTTT
CDR3: CASSLTYGKSDTQYF

J: TRBJ1-1
size: NA
V: TRBV11-2
D: NA
DNA: TGTGCCAGCAGCTTAGCCGTGTTGAACACTGAAGCTTTCTTT
CDR3: CASSLAVLNTEAFF

J: TRBJ1-3
size: NA
V: TRBV7-6
D: NA
DNA: TGTGCCAGCAGCTTAGGGCGGGCCCAGGGGAGGCCTGGAAACACCATATATTTT
CDR3: CASSLGRAQGRPGNTIYF

J: TRBJ2-3
size: NA
V: TRBV5-1
D: NA
DNA: TGCGCCAGCAGCTTGGCCGACAGAACCACAGATACGCAGTATTTT
CDR3: CASSLADRTTDTQYF

J: TRBJ2-5
size: NA
V: TRBV10-3
D: TRBD1
DNA: TGTGCCTCACAGGGGACGGGAGAGACCCAGTACTTC
CDR3: CASQGTGETQYF

J: TRBJ2-5
size: NA
V: TRBV6-1
D: TRBD1
DNA: TGTGCCAGCAGTGGCCGATCCGGACAGGGGAGTGAGACCCAGTACTTC
CDR3: CASSGRSGQGSETQYF

J: TRBJ2-5
size: NA
V: TRBV15
D: TRBD2
DNA: TGTGCCACCAGGGGCGGGGGGTACCAAGAGACCCAGTACTTC
CDR3: CATRGGGYQETQYF

J: TRBJ2-1
size: NA
V: TRBV2
D: NA
DNA: TGTGCCAGCAACCCGATAGGGGGGGGGAATGAGCAGTTCTTC
CDR3: CASNPIGGGNEQFF

J: TRBJ2-4
size: NA
V: TRBV7-9
D: NA
DNA: TGTGCCAGCAGCTTAGCCGGAAGTCAAAACATTCAGTACTTC
CDR3: CASSLAGSQNIQYF

J: TRBJ1-5
size: few
V: TRBV30
D: TRBD1
DNA: TGTGCCTGGAATGCAGGGGGCGGCAATCAGCCCCAGCATTTT
CDR3: CAWNAGGGNQPQHF

J: TRBJ1-1
size: NA
V: TRBV2
D: NA
DNA: TGTGCCAGCAGTGGGGCTATGACGGATGCCACTGAAGCTTTCTTT
CDR3: CASSGAMTDATEAFF

J: TRBJ1-1
size: NA
V: TRBV11-3
D: NA
DNA: TGTGCCAGCAGCTTAGGAGGGAATACTGAAGCTTTCTTT
CDR3: CASSLGGNTEAFF

J: TRBJ2-7
size: NA
V: TRBV27
D: NA
DNA: TGTGCCAGCAGCCCGAGGCAGGGCCCCTACGAGCAGTACTTC
CDR3: CASSPRQGPYEQYF

J: TRBJ2-4
size: NA
V: TRBV7-2
D: TRBD2
DNA: TGTGCCAGCAGGGGTTATGGCGGGGGGGCCGACAAAAACATTCAGTACTTC
CDR3: CASRGYGGGADKNIQYF

J: TRBJ2-7
size: NA
V: TRBV7-6
D: TRBD2
DNA: TGTGCCAGCAGCTCGACTAGCGGGGTAGTGTCCTACGAGCAGTACTTC
CDR3: CASSSTSGVVSYEQYF

J: TRBJ2-2
size: NA
V: TRBV6-5
D: NA
DNA: TGTGCCAGCAGTACCCGACAGAAGGACACCGGGGAGCTGTTTTTT
CDR3: CASSTRQKDTGELFF

J: TRBJ2-7
size: NA
V: TRBV5-6
D: TRBD2
DNA: TGTGCCAGCAGCTTGAAGCTAGCGGAAATCTCCTACGAGCAGTACTTC
CDR3: CASSLKLAEISYEQYF

J: TRBJ2-7
size: NA
V: TRBV29-1
D: TRBD2
DNA: TGCAGCGTTGTGACGCGGGAGGGCCGGTACGAGCAGTACTTC
CDR3: CSVVTREGRYEQYF

J: TRBJ2-7
size: once
V: TRBV6-5
D: NA
DNA: TGTGCCAGCAGTTACTTTGGGACTCGCTACGAGCAGTACTTC
CDR3: CASSYFGTRYEQYF

J: TRBJ2-2
size: NA
V: TRBV9
D: NA
DNA: TGTGCCAGCAGCGTAGCTCGAAGGGCAGGGAACGGGACCGGGGAGCTGTTTTTT
CDR3: CASSVARRAGNGTGELFF

J: TRBJ2-7
size: NA
V: TRBV2
D: NA
DNA: TGTGCCAGCAGCTACAACGGGCGGGGCGAGCAGTACTTC
CDR3: CASSYNGRGEQYF

J: TRBJ2-7
size: NA
V: TRBV19
D: TRBD2
DNA: TGTGCCAGTAGTATAGTACTAGCGGGGTCCTACGAGCAGTACTTC
CDR3: CASSIVLAGSYEQYF

J: TRBJ1-4
size: few
V: TRBV20-1
D: NA
DNA: TGCAGTGCTAAACCAGAGGAAAAACTGTTTTTT
CDR3: CSAKPEEKLFF

J: TRBJ1-6
size: NA
V: TRBV5-1
D: NA
DNA: TGCGCCAGCAGCTCGGGAGCTTCCCTCGCACCCCTCCACTTT
CDR3: CASSSGASLAPLHF

J: TRBJ2-7
size: NA
V: TRBV5-4
D: NA
DNA: TGTGCCAGCGGGAGGCCCAGCTCCTACGAGCAGTACTTC
CDR3: CASGRPSSYEQYF